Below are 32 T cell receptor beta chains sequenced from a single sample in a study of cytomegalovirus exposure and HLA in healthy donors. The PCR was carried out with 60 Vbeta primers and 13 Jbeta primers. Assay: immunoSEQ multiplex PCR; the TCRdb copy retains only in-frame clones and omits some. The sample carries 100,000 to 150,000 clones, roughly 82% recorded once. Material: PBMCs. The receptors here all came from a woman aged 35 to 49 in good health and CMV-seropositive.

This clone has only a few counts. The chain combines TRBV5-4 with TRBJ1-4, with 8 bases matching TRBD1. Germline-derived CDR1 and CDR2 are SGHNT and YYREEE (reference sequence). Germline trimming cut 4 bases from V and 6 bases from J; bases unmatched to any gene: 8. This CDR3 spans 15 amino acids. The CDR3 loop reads CASSPRTGLDEKLFF. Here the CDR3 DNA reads TGTGCCAGCAGCCCCCGGACAGGGTTGGATGAAAAACTGTTTTTT.

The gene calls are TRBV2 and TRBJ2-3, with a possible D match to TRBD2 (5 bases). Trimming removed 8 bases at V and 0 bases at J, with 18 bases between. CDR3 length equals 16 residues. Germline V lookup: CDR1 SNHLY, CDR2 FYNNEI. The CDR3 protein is CASVERAATSTDTQYF. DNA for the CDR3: TGTGCCAGCGTTGAGAGAGCGGCGACTAGCACAGATACGCAGTATTTT.

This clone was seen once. This CDR3 reads CASSLLPGGLGGANVLTF. The CDR3 DNA follows: TGTGCCAGCAGCCTCCTTCCCGGCGGGTTGGGAGGGGCCAACGTCCTGACTTTC. The V and J genes are TRBV5-8 and TRBJ2-6, with D possibly being TRBD2 (5 bases). V gave up 4 bases and J gave up 4 bases, with 21 bases separating them. This CDR3 is 18 amino acids long. Germline CDR1 reads SGHTS; CDR2 reads YDEGEE.

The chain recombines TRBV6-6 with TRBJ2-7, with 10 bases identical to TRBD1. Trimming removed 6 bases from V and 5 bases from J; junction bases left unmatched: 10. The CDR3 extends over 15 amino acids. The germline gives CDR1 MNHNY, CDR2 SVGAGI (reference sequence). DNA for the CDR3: TGTGCCAGCAGCCTAAGGGGGACAGGGGACCACGAGCAGTACTTC. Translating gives CASSLRGTGDHEQYF.

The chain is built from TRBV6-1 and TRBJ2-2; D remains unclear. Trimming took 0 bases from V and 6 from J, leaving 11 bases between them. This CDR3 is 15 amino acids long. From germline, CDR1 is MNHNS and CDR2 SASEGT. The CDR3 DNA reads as TGTGCCAGCAGTGAAGCGAGACTCCCCCCCGGGGAGCTGTTTTTT. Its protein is CASSEARLPPGELFF.

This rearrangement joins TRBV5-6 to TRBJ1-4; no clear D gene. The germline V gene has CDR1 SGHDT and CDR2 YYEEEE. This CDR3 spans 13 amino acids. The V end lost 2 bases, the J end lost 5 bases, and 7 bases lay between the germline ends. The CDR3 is CASSLAANEKLFF. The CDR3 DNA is TGTGCCAGCAGCTTAGCGGCAAATGAAAAACTGTTTTTT.

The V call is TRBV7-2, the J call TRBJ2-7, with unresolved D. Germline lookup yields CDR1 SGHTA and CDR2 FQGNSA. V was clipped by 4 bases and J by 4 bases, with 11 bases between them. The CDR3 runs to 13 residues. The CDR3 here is CASSSVSGYEQYF. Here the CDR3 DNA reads TGTGCCAGCAGCTCTGTCTCAGGATACGAGCAGTACTTC.

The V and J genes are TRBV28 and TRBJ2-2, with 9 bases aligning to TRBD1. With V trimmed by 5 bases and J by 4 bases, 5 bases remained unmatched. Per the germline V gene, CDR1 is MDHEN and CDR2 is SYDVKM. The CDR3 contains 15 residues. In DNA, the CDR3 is TGTGCCAGCAGTACCACAGGGGGCACCACCGGGGAGCTGTTTTTT. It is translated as CASSTTGGTTGELFF.

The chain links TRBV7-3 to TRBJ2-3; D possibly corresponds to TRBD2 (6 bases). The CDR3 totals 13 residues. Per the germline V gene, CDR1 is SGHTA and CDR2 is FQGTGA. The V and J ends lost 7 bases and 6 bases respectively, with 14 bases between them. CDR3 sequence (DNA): TGTGCCAGCAACGGGGGAGTAGGGGATACGCAGTATTTT. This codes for CASNGGVGDTQYF.

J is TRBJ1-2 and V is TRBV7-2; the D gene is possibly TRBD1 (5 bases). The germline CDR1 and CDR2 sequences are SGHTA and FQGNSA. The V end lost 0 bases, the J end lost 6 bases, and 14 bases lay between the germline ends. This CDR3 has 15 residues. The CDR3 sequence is CASSLATWGRDGYTF. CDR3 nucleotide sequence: TGTGCCAGCAGCTTAGCAACGTGGGGGAGGGATGGCTACACCTTC. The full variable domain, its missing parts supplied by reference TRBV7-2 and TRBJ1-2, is GAGVSQSPSNKVTEKGKDVELRCDPISGHTALYWYRQSLGQGLEFLIYFQGNSAPDKSGLPSDRFSAERTGGSVSTLTIQRTQQEDSAVYLCASSLATWGRDGYTFGSGTRLTVV.

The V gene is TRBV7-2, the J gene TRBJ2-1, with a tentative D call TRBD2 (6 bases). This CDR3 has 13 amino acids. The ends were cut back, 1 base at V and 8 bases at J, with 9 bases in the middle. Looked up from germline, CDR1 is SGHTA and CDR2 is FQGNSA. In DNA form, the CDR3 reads TGTGCCAGCAGCTTAGAACTAGCTTATGAGCAGTTCTTC. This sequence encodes CASSLELAYEQFF.

The CDR3 reads CASSLGGTSLPAEQYF. The CDR3 nucleotides are TGTGCCAGCAGCTTAGGCGGGACTAGCCTTCCCGCGGAGCAGTACTTC. The gene calls are TRBV7-9 and TRBJ2-7, with 9 bases that match TRBD2. CDR3 length: 16 amino acids. Germline V gene data show CDR1 as SEHNR and CDR2 as FQNEAQ (reference sequence). V lost 1 base, J lost 7 bases, and 11 bases stayed unmatched.

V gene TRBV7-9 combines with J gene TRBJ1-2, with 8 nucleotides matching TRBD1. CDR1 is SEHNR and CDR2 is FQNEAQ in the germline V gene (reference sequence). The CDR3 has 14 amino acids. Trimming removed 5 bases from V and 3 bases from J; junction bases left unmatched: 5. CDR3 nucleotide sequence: TGTGCCAGCAGCCGTGGACAGGGAGACTATGGCTACACCTTC. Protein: CASSRGQGDYGYTF.

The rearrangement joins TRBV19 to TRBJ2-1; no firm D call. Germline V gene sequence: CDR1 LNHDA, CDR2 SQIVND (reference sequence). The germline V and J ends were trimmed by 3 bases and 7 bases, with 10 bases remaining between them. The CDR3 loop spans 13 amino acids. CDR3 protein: CASSIPSSNEQFF. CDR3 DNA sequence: TGTGCCAGTAGTATCCCCTCCAGTAATGAGCAGTTCTTC. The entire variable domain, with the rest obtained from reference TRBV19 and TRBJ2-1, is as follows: DGGITQSPKYLFRKEGQNVTLSCEQNLNHDAMYWYRQDPGQGLRLIYYSQIVNDFQKGDIAEGYSVSREKKESFPLTVTSAQKNPTAFYLCASSIPSSNEQFFGPGTRLTVL.

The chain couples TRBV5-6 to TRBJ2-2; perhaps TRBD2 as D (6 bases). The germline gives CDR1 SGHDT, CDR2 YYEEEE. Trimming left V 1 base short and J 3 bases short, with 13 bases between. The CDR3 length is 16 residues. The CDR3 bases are TGTGCCAGCAGCTTGAACGGGGGACCCCACACCGGGGAGCTGTTTTTT. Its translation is CASSLNGGPHTGELFF.

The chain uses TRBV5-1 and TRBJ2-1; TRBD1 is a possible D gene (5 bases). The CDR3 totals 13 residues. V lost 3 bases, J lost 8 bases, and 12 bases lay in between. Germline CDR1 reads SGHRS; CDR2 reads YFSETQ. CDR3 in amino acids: CASSSGNLDEQFF. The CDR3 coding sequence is TGCGCCAGCAGCTCAGGGAATTTGGATGAGCAGTTCTTC.

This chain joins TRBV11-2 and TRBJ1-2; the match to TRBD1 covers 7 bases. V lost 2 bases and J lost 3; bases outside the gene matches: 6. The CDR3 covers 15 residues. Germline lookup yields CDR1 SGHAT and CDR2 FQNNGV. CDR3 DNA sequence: TGTGCCAGCAGCTTATTTAGCCAGGGGGACTATGGCTACACCTTC. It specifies CASSLFSQGDYGYTF.

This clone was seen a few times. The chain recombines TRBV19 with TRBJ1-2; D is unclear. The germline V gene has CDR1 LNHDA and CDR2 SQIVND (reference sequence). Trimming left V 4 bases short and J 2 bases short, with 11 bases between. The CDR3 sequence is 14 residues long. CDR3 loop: CASSRHLGNYGYTF. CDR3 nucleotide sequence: TGTGCCAGTAGTAGACATCTTGGAAACTATGGCTACACCTTC.

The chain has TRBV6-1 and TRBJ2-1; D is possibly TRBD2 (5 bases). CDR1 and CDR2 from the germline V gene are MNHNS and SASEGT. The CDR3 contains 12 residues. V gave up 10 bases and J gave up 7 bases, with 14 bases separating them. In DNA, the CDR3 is TGTGCCACCTGCCCGGGGTGGAATGAGCAGTTCTTC. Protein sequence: CATCPGWNEQFF.

The CDR3 nucleotides are TGTGCCAGCAGTGAATTTGAGACAGATACGCAGTATTTT. Translated, it gives CASSEFETDTQYF. This chain connects TRBV2 to TRBJ2-3; no clear D. Trimming left V 2 bases short and J 3 bases short, with 6 bases between. There are 13 residues in the CDR3. CDR1 is SNHLY and CDR2 is FYNNEI in the germline V gene.

CDR3: CASRGQGDYGYTF. In nucleotides, the CDR3 is TGTGCCAGCAGGGGACAGGGCGACTATGGCTACACCTTC. This chain links TRBV6-4 with TRBJ1-2; 9 nucleotides match TRBD1. V shed 6 bases, J shed 3 bases, and the junction held 2 bases outside the gene matches. Germline assignment: CDR1 MRHNA and CDR2 SNTAGT. The CDR3 loop spans 13 amino acids.

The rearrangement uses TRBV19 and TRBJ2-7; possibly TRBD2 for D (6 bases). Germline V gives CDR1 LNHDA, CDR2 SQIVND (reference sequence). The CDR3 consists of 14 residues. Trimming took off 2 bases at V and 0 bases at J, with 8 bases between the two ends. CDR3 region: CASSIRGTSYEQYF. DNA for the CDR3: TGTGCCAGTAGTATACGCGGGACCTCCTACGAGCAGTACTTC.

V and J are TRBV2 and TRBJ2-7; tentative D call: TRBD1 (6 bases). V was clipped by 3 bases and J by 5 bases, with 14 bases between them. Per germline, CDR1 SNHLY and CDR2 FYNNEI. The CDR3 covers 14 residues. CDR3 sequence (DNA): TGTGCCAGCAGTGAGGGGGCAAAGAGCGACGAGCAGTACTTC. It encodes CASSEGAKSDEQYF.

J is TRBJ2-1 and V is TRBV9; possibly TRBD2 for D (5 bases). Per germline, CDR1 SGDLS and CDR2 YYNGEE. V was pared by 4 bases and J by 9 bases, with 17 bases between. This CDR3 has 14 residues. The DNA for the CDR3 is TGTGCCAGCAGCCTCTTTAGCAGTACTAGTGAGCAGTTCTTC. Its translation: CASSLFSSTSEQFF.

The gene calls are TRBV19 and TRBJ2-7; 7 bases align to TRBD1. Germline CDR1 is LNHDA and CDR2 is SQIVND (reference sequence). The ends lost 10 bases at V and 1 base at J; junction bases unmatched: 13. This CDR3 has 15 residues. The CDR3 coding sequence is TGTGCCACCTCGACAGGGTACGGAGTATCCTACGAGCAGTACTTC. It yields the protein CATSTGYGVSYEQYF. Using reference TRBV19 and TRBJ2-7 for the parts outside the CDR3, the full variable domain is DGGITQSPKYLFRKEGQNVTLSCEQNLNHDAMYWYRQDPGQGLRLIYYSQIVNDFQKGDIAEGYSVSREKKESFPLTVTSAQKNPTAFYLCATSTGYGVSYEQYFGPGTRLTVT.

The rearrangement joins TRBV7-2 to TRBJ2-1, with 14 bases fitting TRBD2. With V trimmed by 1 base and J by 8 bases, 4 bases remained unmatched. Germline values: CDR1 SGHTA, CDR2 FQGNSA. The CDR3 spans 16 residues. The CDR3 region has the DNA TGTGCCAGCAGCTTAGACGGGACTAGCGGGAGTCATGAGCAGTTCTTC. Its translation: CASSLDGTSGSHEQFF.

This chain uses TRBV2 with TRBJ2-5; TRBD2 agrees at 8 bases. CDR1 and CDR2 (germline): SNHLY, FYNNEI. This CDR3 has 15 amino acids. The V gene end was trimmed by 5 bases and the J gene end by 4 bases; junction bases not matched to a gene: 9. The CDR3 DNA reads TGTGCCAGCAGTCCCCAGCGGGAGTCGCGAGAGACCCAGTACTTC. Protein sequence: CASSPQRESRETQYF.

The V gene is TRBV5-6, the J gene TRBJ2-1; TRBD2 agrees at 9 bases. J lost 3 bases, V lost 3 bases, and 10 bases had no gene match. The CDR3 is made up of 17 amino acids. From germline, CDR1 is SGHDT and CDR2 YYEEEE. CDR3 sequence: CASSWEVAGDVYNEQFF. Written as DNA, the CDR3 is TGTGCCAGCAGCTGGGAAGTAGCGGGAGATGTCTACAATGAGCAGTTCTTC.

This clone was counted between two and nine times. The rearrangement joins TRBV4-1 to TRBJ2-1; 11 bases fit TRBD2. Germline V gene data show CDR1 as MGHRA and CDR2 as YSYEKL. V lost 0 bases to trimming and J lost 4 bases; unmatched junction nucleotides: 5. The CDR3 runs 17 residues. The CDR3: CASSQDRLAGGYNEQFF. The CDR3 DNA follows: TGCGCCAGCAGCCAAGATCGGCTAGCGGGAGGATACAATGAGCAGTTCTTC.

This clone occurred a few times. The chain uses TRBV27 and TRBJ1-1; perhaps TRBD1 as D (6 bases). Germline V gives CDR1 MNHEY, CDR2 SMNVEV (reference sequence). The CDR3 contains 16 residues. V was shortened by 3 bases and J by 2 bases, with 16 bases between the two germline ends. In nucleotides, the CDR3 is TGTGCCAGCAGTTTTAGATTCACAGGGCTAAACACTGAAGCTTTCTTT. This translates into CASSFRFTGLNTEAFF.

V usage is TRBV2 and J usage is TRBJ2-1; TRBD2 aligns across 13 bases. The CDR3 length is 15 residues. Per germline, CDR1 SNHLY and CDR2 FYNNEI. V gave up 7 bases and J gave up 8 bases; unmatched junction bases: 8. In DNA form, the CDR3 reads TGTGCCAGCACCCCTGGACTAGCGGGAGTTCATGAGCAGTTCTTC. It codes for CASTPGLAGVHEQFF.

CDR3 in amino acids: CASSLDRLAGGLAKNIQYF. The CDR3 bases are TGTGCCAGCAGCTTAGATAGACTAGCGGGAGGTTTAGCCAAAAACATTCAGTACTTC. V is TRBV11-2 and J is TRBJ2-4; TRBD2 agrees at 13 bases. Per the germline V gene, CDR1 is SGHAT and CDR2 is FQNNGV. The CDR3 contains 19 residues. V shed 0 bases and J 0 bases; nucleotides not matched to a gene: 5. The full variable domain, with the rest looked up from reference TRBV11-2 and TRBJ2-4, is EAGVAQSPRYKIIEKRQSVAFWCNPISGHATLYWYQQILGQGPKLLIQFQNNGVVDDSQLPKDRFSAERLKGVDSTLKIQPAKLEDSAVYLCASSLDRLAGGLAKNIQYFGAGTRLSVL.